This T cell receptor (beta chain) is drawn from a study of T cell responses to AZD1222 COVID-19 vaccine. The study, taken as a whole, reports: Close to half of spike-specific TCRs reportedly recognize unmutated variant regions. In a largely white British group with more females than males, clonal diversity was possibly underestimated.

CDR1 and CDR2 (germline): MRHNA, SNTAGT. Trimming stripped 3 bases from V and 4 bases from J, with 18 bases between. The CDR3 covers 17 residues. Only in-frame clones appear in the TCRdb table, and some are missing; sequencing was by immunoSEQ multiplex PCR. The table lists about 90,000 clones, around 88% of them singletons. Details on this clone: What it binds is unknown.

The source is an adult in good health. The gene calls are TRBV6-4 and TRBJ2-2; weak D call: TRBD1 (5 bases). Sequenced material: peripheral blood, taken on day 0 of MenACWY control vaccination. The CDR3: CASSELGQGLGTGELFF. The DNA of the CDR3 is TGTGCCAGCAGTGAACTGGGTCAGGGCCTGGGCACCGGGGAGCTGTTTTTT.